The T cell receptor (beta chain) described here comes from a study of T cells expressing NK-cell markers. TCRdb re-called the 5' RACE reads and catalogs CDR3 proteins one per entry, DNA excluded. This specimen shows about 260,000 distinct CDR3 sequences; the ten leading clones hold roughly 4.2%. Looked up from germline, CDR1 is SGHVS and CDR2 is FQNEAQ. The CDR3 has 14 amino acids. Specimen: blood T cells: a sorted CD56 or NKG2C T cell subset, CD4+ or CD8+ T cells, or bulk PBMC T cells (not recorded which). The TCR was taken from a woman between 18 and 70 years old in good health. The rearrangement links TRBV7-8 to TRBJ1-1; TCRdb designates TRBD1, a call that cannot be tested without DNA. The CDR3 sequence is CASSWDRRNTEAFF. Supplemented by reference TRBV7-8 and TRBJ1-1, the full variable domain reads GAGVSQSPRYKVAKRGQDVALRCDPISGHVSLFWYQQALGQGPEFLTYFQNEAQLDKSGLPSDRFFAERPEGSVSTLKIQRTQQEDSAVYLCASSWDRRNTEAFFGQGTRLTVV.